Listed below are T cell receptor beta chains from one sample, sequenced in a study of monozygotic twins with inflammatory bowel disease. TCRdb reanalyzed the 5' RACE reads and collapses them to one entry per CDR3 protein, without DNA. In total, the table holds approximately 400,000 distinct CDR3 sequences. The sample was blood. These receptors all come from a human donor with ulcerative colitis or Crohn's disease, or a healthy co-twin of an affected twin (not recorded which). CDR3s include the opening cysteine and the closing phenylalanine or tryptophan.

j_gene: TRBJ2-1
v_gene: TRBV7-9
CDR3aa: CASSLESSNEQFF

j_gene: TRBJ2-1
v_gene: TRBV10-3
CDR3aa: CAISGSGGPHEQFF

j_gene: TRBJ1-5
v_gene: TRBV28
CDR3aa: CASSRTGSYSNQPQHF

j_gene: TRBJ1-5
v_gene: TRBV7-9
CDR3aa: CASSFSGQPQHF

j_gene: TRBJ2-7
v_gene: TRBV12-3/TRBV12-4
CDR3aa: CASSLQGTSYEQYF

j_gene: TRBJ1-1
v_gene: TRBV27
CDR3aa: CASKGVAMNTEAFF

j_gene: TRBJ2-1
v_gene: TRBV7-9
CDR3aa: CASSLSEISYNEQFF

j_gene: TRBJ2-1
v_gene: TRBV7-2
CDR3aa: CASSSSSAQYNEQFF

j_gene: TRBJ2-3
v_gene: TRBV28
CDR3aa: CASSLESPLLQYF

j_gene: TRBJ1-1
v_gene: TRBV5-4
CDR3aa: CASRGPGRNTEAFF

j_gene: TRBJ2-5
v_gene: TRBV12-3/TRBV12-4
CDR3aa: CASSLGLRGGETQYF

j_gene: TRBJ1-3
v_gene: TRBV5-5
CDR3aa: CASSLRIRGDSGNTIYF

j_gene: TRBJ2-3
v_gene: TRBV12-3/TRBV12-4
CDR3aa: CAISVAGGPGTDTQYF

j_gene: TRBJ2-2
v_gene: TRBV24-1
CDR3aa: CATSDLKNTGELFF

j_gene: TRBJ1-5
v_gene: TRBV2
CDR3aa: CASSEDLVGIVGRPQHF

j_gene: TRBJ2-7
v_gene: TRBV11-2
CDR3aa: CASSSRVAAGGPDYEQYF

j_gene: TRBJ1-5
v_gene: TRBV6-6
CDR3aa: CASSFRVGNQPQHF

j_gene: TRBJ2-7
v_gene: TRBV29-1
CDR3aa: CSVQGGNYEQYF

j_gene: TRBJ2-1
v_gene: TRBV7-2
CDR3aa: CASSLRATSGYNEQFF

j_gene: TRBJ1-2
v_gene: TRBV20-1
CDR3aa: CSALTGRGGYTF

j_gene: TRBJ2-7
v_gene: TRBV20-1
CDR3aa: CSAIRPGQGLYEQYF

j_gene: TRBJ2-6
v_gene: TRBV7-3
CDR3aa: CAGEWGGANVLTF

j_gene: TRBJ1-1
v_gene: TRBV9
CDR3aa: CASSVTGNTEAFF

j_gene: TRBJ1-6
v_gene: TRBV27
CDR3aa: CASSLLVVGNNSPLHF

j_gene: TRBJ1-6
v_gene: TRBV20-1
CDR3aa: CSARARLLDSPLHF

j_gene: TRBJ1-5
v_gene: TRBV18
CDR3aa: CASSWTGSNQPQHF

j_gene: TRBJ1-6
v_gene: TRBV27
CDR3aa: CASGHLQVSYNSPLHF

j_gene: TRBJ2-2
v_gene: TRBV5-4
CDR3aa: CASSPYTTGELFF

j_gene: TRBJ1-1
v_gene: TRBV18
CDR3aa: CASSDSTPNEAFF

j_gene: TRBJ1-2
v_gene: TRBV2
CDR3aa: CASSEATGILVGYTF

j_gene: TRBJ2-4
v_gene: TRBV2
CDR3aa: CASSESGLAKNIQYF

j_gene: TRBJ2-1
v_gene: TRBV9
CDR3aa: CASSQSGGAYNEQFF

j_gene: TRBJ2-7
v_gene: TRBV7-2
CDR3aa: CASSSGGPNSYEQYF

j_gene: TRBJ1-2
v_gene: TRBV4-2
CDR3aa: CASSQDAGQYYGYTF

j_gene: TRBJ2-3
v_gene: TRBV7-2
CDR3aa: CASSYHLLTDTQYF

j_gene: TRBJ1-4
v_gene: TRBV5-1
CDR3aa: CASSRLLGQGGEKLFF

j_gene: TRBJ2-7
v_gene: TRBV3-1
CDR3aa: CASSQDLGLPLYEQYF

j_gene: TRBJ2-1
v_gene: TRBV10-1
CDR3aa: CASSRQVPNEQFF

j_gene: TRBJ1-3
v_gene: TRBV13
CDR3aa: CASSLQGNTGNTIYF

j_gene: TRBJ2-2
v_gene: TRBV3-1
CDR3aa: CASSGQGVSNTGELFF

j_gene: TRBJ2-6
v_gene: TRBV5-6
CDR3aa: CASSFRAPGANVLTF

j_gene: TRBJ2-7
v_gene: TRBV7-2
CDR3aa: CASTTSIGRAEQYF

j_gene: TRBJ1-2
v_gene: TRBV6-1
CDR3aa: CASRSTGGNYGYTF

j_gene: TRBJ2-5
v_gene: TRBV7-9
CDR3aa: CASSSPSAGVGQETQYF

j_gene: TRBJ2-1
v_gene: TRBV5-8
CDR3aa: CASSLSNNEQFF

j_gene: TRBJ2-7
v_gene: TRBV28
CDR3aa: CASSPLRGEQYF

j_gene: TRBJ2-2
v_gene: TRBV20-1
CDR3aa: CSASGSYTGELFF

j_gene: TRBJ2-7
v_gene: TRBV4-2
CDR3aa: CASSQGNSRGEQYF

j_gene: TRBJ2-3
v_gene: TRBV6-1
CDR3aa: CASRGKETASTDTQYF

j_gene: TRBJ1-3
v_gene: TRBV18
CDR3aa: CASSSRTSSGNTIYF

j_gene: TRBJ1-3
v_gene: TRBV10-3
CDR3aa: CAISESGSYSGNTIYF

j_gene: TRBJ1-6
v_gene: TRBV6-5
CDR3aa: CASSYLQGSSPLHF

j_gene: TRBJ2-5
v_gene: TRBV5-1
CDR3aa: CASQQGGETQYF

j_gene: TRBJ2-7
v_gene: TRBV7-2
CDR3aa: CASSSTSGNYEQYF

j_gene: TRBJ2-7
v_gene: TRBV18
CDR3aa: CASSRSVAGRSGREQYF

j_gene: TRBJ1-4
v_gene: TRBV20-1
CDR3aa: CSATPFVGEKLFF

j_gene: TRBJ1-1
v_gene: TRBV29-1
CDR3aa: CSVAQGRAEAFF

j_gene: TRBJ2-7
v_gene: TRBV12-3/TRBV12-4
CDR3aa: CASSLERGFYEQYF

j_gene: TRBJ1-2
v_gene: TRBV11-2
CDR3aa: CASSSSGGWGYTF